Here is one T cell receptor beta chain with its context. Antigen: not known. With 60 Vbeta and 13 Jbeta primers, the PCR was carried out. Method: immunoSEQ multiplex PCR; TCRdb's copy keeps in-frame clones and lacks some. Among 100,000 to 150,000 clones listed, about 71% were seen once. The data stem from a study of cytomegalovirus exposure and HLA in healthy donors. Germline values: CDR1 SNHLY, CDR2 FYNNEI. This CDR3 has 15 residues. J gave up 0 bases and V 7 bases, and 7 bases lay outside the gene matches. Findings and caveats of the study: A later analysis reportedly found fewer N-insertions in an Asian-associated ancestry cluster than the roughly 700-donor mean. The study carried out a later analysis of TCR beta sequences. It associated roughly 17,000 of them with specific HLA alleles at a false discovery rate of 0.05.

The sample taken for sequencing was PBMCs. The chain employs TRBV2 and TRBJ1-1; 8 nucleotides line up with TRBD1. The clonotype comes from a woman between 55 and 75 years old in good health and CMV-seropositive. CDR3: CASNGQGSVNTEAFF. As DNA, the CDR3 is TGTGCCAGCAACGGACAGGGAAGTGTGAACACTGAAGCTTTCTTT.